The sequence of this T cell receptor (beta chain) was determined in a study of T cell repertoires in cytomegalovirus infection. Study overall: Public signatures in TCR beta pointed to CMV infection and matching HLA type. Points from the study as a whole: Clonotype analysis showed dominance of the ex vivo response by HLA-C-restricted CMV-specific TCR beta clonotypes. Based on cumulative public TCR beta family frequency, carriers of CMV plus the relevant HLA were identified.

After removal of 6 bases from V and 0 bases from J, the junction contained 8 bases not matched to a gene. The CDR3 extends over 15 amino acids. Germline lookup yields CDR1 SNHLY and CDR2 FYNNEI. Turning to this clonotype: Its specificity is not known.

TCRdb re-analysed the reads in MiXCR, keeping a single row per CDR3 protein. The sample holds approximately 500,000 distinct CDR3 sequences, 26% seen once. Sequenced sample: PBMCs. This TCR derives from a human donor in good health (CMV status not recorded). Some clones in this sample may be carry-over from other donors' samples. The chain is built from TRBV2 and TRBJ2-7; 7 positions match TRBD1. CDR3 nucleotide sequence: TGTGCCAGCAGCCGAAGCGGACAGGACTCCTACGAGCAGTACTTC. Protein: CASSRSGQDSYEQYF.